Below, 27 T cell receptor beta chains from the same sample are listed, as sequenced in a study of CD8+CD57+ T cells in acquired aplastic anemia. Template material for TCR beta VDJ and CDR3 profiling consisted of genomic DNA. TCRdb passed the reads through MiXCR, listing each CDR3 protein once. The sample lists a few hundred thousand distinct CDR3 sequences, about 59% occurring once. The sample consisted of sorted CD4+, CD8+, or CD8+CD57+ T cells (not recorded which) from PBMCs. The receptors were gathered from a human donor in good health.

A note on this clonotype: Sequence at one end of the junction differs from germline and may be a read error. This CDR3 reads CASGVDWDLVF. The CDR3 nucleotides read TGTGCCAGCGGGGTTGACTGGGATCTAGTATTC. V gene TRBV2 combines with J gene TRBJ2-5, with D unclear. Looked up from germline, CDR1 is SNHLY and CDR2 is FYNNEI. The CDR3 is 11 residues long.

This CDR3 is CASSLPRGTGTDTQYF. CDR3 DNA sequence: TGTGCCAGCAGCCTACCACGCGGGACAGGGACAGATACGCAGTATTTT. The rearrangement joins TRBV7-9 to TRBJ2-3; TRBD1 agrees at 9 bases. Germline trimming cut 5 bases from V and 3 bases from J; bases unmatched to any gene: 9. Germline V gene sequence: CDR1 SEHNR, CDR2 FQNEAQ (reference sequence). The CDR3 runs to 16 residues.

The chain joins TRBV19 to TRBJ1-5; TRBD1 agrees at 10 bases. This CDR3 has 17 amino acids. Unmatched junction bases numbered 13, after V lost 4 bases and J lost 7 bases. Germline V gene data show CDR1 as LNHDA and CDR2 as SQIVND (reference sequence). As DNA, the CDR3 is TGTGCCAGTAGTACCGCGACAGGGGGCCAAGGGCACCAGCCCCAGCATTTT. Amino acids: CASSTATGGQGHQPQHF.

This clonotype was seen more than once but under ten times. This rearrangement joins TRBV6-1 to TRBJ1-5, with 9 bases fitting TRBD1. Germline loops: CDR1 MNHNS, CDR2 SASEGT. Trimming removed 3 bases from V and 5 bases from J; junction bases left unmatched: 11. The CDR3 covers 17 residues. CDR3: CASSDLINTGGDQPQHF. The CDR3 DNA is TGTGCCAGCAGTGACCTAATAAATACAGGGGGCGATCAGCCCCAGCATTTT.

This rearrangement joins TRBV20-1 to TRBJ2-5; 7 nucleotides line up with TRBD1. J was trimmed by 5 bases and V by 5 bases; bases with no gene match: 11. CDR1 DFQATT and CDR2 SNEGSKA come from the germline V gene (reference sequence). CDR3 size: 14 residues. Written as DNA, the CDR3 is TGCAGTGCTCCCCAACAGGGGTTTAGGGAGACCCAGTACTTC. This encodes CSAPQQGFRETQYF.

On this clonotype: The junction differs from germline at one of its ends, possibly a read error. The V gene is TRBV7-8, the J gene TRBJ2-2, with 8 bases lining up with TRBD2. CDR3 length equals 12 residues. CDR1 and CDR2 (germline): SGHVS, FQNEAQ. CDR3 in amino acids: CASSRPGGGLFF. In DNA form, the CDR3 reads TGTGCCAGCAGCCGCCCGGGAGGGGGGCTGTTTTTT. The whole variable domain, filled in from reference TRBV7-8 and TRBJ2-2, reads GAGVSQSPRYKVAKRGQDVALRCDPISGHVSLFWYQQALGQGPEFLTYFQNEAQLDKSGLPSDRFFAERPEGSVSTLKIQRTQQEDSAVYLCASSRPGGGLFFGEGSRLTVL.

J is TRBJ2-3 and V is TRBV20-1; tentative D call: TRBD2 (6 bases). The CDR3 length is 14 residues. From germline, CDR1 is DFQATT and CDR2 SNEGSKA (reference sequence). V lost 6 bases, J lost 11 bases, and 24 bases lay in between. The CDR3 region has the DNA TGCAGTGCGCCGGTGGCGGGGCCGTACAATGAGCAGTATTTT. Protein sequence: CSAPVAGPYNEQYF.

This chain connects TRBV9 to TRBJ1-4; TRBD1 agrees at 9 bases. Trimming took 4 bases from V and 4 from J; bases not matched to a gene: 2. CDR3 length: 14 residues. CDR1 is SGDLS, CDR2 YYNGEE, per germline. The CDR3 reads CASSKGQGNEKLFF. The CDR3 DNA reads TGTGCCAGCAGCAAGGGACAGGGTAATGAAAAACTGTTTTTT.

The CDR3 nucleotides are TGTGCCAGCGGAGGGACAGGGGGCGGCCGGGGTTGGACTAATGAAAAACTGTTTTTT. Residues: CASGGTGGGRGWTNEKLFF. The gene calls are TRBV25-1 and TRBJ1-4, with TRBD1 matching 12 bases. V dropped 8 bases and J dropped 2; count of bases not matched to a gene: 15. Per the germline V gene, CDR1 is MGHDK and CDR2 is SYGVNS. CDR3 length equals 19 residues.

This clonotype was seen repeatedly, ten times or more. The genes are TRBV19 and TRBJ1-6; tentative D call: TRBD1 (5 bases). The CDR3 runs 17 residues. Germline V gene data show CDR1 as LNHDA and CDR2 as SQIVND (reference sequence). V lost 5 bases and J 7 bases, leaving 21 bases between the germline ends. The DNA for the CDR3 is TGTGCCAGTAGTGACAGTGGGGGGGGATACAGCAATTCACCCCTCCACTTT. Translated, it gives CASSDSGGGYSNSPLHF.

This clonotype has a single count. It is likely a read error, because the conserved phenylalanine at the end of the CDR3 is missing. The rearrangement links TRBV6-5 to TRBJ2-1, with TRBD2 as a possible D gene (5 bases). Trimming pared 4 bases from V and 6 bases from J, leaving 16 bases between. In germline, CDR1 is MNHEY, CDR2 SVGAGI. CDR3 size: 15 residues. The CDR3 is CASSSLAFPSNEQFS. In DNA, the CDR3 is TGTGCCAGCAGTTCCCTAGCTTTCCCTAGCAATGAGCAGTTCTCC.

In its sample, this clonotype was seen once. This chain connects TRBV7-9 to TRBJ1-5; 9 nucleotides agree with TRBD1. The V segment lost 4 bases and the J segment 5 bases; nucleotides outside the gene matches: 6. The CDR3 runs to 15 residues. The germline gives CDR1 SEHNR, CDR2 FQNEAQ (reference sequence). The CDR3 region is CASSSRQGGDQPQHF. The CDR3 DNA follows: TGTGCCAGCAGCTCCCGACAGGGGGGGGATCAGCCCCAGCATTTT.

The rearrangement uses TRBV7-3 and TRBJ2-7, with D possibly TRBD1 on 6 matching bases. The CDR3 runs 12 residues. Trimming took off 1 base at V and 7 bases at J, with 8 bases between the two ends. Germline CDR1 SGHTA, CDR2 FQGTGA. CDR3 nucleotides: TGTGCCAGCAGCTTAAGGCAGGGGGAGCAGTACTTC. Translated, it gives CASSLRQGEQYF.

This sequence joins TRBV6-5 and TRBJ1-4; TRBD1 matches 7 bases. Germline loops: CDR1 MNHEY, CDR2 SVGAGI. This CDR3 region has 14 residues. V lost 5 bases, J lost 6 bases, and 6 bases stayed unmatched. Here the CDR3 DNA reads TGTGCCAGCAGTCGACAGGGAAGGGATGAAAAACTGTTTTTT. Its protein is CASSRQGRDEKLFF.

The V and J genes are TRBV5-1 and TRBJ2-3; no clear D gene. The germline CDR1 and CDR2 sequences are SGHRS and YFSETQ. Trimming pared 6 bases from V and 1 base from J, leaving 9 bases between. The CDR3 is 13 amino acids. CDR3 sequence reads: CASTPLGTDTQYF. DNA for the CDR3: TGCGCCAGCACCCCCCTTGGCACAGATACGCAGTATTTT.

The chain has TRBV9 and TRBJ1-2, with 8 bases fitting TRBD1. The CDR3 length is 15 residues. Germline assignment: CDR1 SGDLS and CDR2 YYNGEE. The ends lost 0 bases at V and 5 bases at J; junction bases unmatched: 6. The CDR3 DNA reads TGTGCCAGCAGCGTAGCGCAGGGGGCAGCTTATGGCTACACCTTC. Its translation: CASSVAQGAAYGYTF.

This clonotype was picked up many times. The V gene is TRBV5-8, the J gene TRBJ2-7; possibly TRBD1 for D (5 bases). Germline CDR1 SGHTS, CDR2 YDEGEE. Deletions cut 2 bases from V and 2 bases from J, with 8 bases between. The CDR3 covers 13 residues. CDR3 region: CASSLAGTYEQYF. The DNA for the CDR3 is TGTGCCAGCAGCTTAGCAGGGACCTACGAGCAGTACTTC.

This clonotype was picked up many times. This sequence joins TRBV20-1 and TRBJ2-7; 11 nucleotides line up with TRBD1. The germline CDR1 and CDR2 sequences are DFQATT and SNEGSKA (reference sequence). V trimming: 6 bases; J trimming: 2 bases; junction bases outside the gene matches: 6. CDR3 length: 14 residues. The CDR3 nucleotides are TGCAGTGCCGAGGGGACAGGGGGTACCTACGAGCAGTACTTC. It encodes CSAEGTGGTYEQYF.

This clonotype has a count of ten or more. The V and J genes are TRBV7-9 and TRBJ1-4, with D hard to call. Per the germline V gene, CDR1 is SEHNR and CDR2 is FQNEAQ (reference sequence). V was clipped by 1 base and J by 6 bases, with 12 bases between them. CDR3 length: 15 amino acids. The CDR3: CASSLVGGRDEKLFF. The CDR3 DNA sequence: TGTGCCAGCAGCTTAGTCGGCGGACGGGATGAAAAACTGTTTTTT.

The chain uses TRBV10-3 and TRBJ1-2; D ambiguous. The germline CDR1 and CDR2 sequences are ENHRY and SYGVKD. This CDR3 region has 12 residues. Trimming removed 7 bases at V and 3 bases at J, with 9 bases between. This chain's CDR3 is CAIMGEDYGYTF. The CDR3 nucleotides are TGTGCCATCATGGGAGAAGACTATGGCTACACCTTC.

This clonotype was found a few times. Just one base apart from a much larger clone, this may be a read error. No conserved phenylalanine or tryptophan ends this CDR3, so it is likely a read error. This chain connects TRBV12-3 or TRBV12-4 to TRBJ1-6; no definite D call. The CDR3 runs to 13 residues. Trimming removed 0 bases at V and 6 bases at J, with 3 bases between. CDR3 residues: CASSLAGNSPLHS. DNA of the CDR3: TGTGCCAGCAGTTTAGCGGGTAATTCACCCCTCCACTCT.

The chain is built from TRBV7-9 and TRBJ2-1, with TRBD1 as a possible D gene (6 bases). Germline V CDR1 and CDR2: SEHNR, FQNEAQ (reference sequence). With 7 bases removed from V and 2 bases from J, the gap between germline ends came to 15 bases. The CDR3 consists of 15 residues. CDR3 sequence (DNA): TGTGCCAGCACCCTCCTGGACAGTACCTACAATGAGCAGTTCTTC. Translated, it gives CASTLLDSTYNEQFF.

The V call is TRBV12-3 or TRBV12-4, the J call TRBJ1-2; D gene unclear. V dropped 5 bases and J dropped 2 bases, with 6 bases sitting between them. The CDR3 has 12 amino acids. This CDR3 reads CASSVDNYGYTF. For the CDR3, the DNA is TGTGCCAGCAGTGTGGACAACTATGGCTACACCTTC.

This chain uses TRBV19 with TRBJ2-2; D is uncertain. The CDR3 spans 12 residues. CDR1 LNHDA and CDR2 SQIVND come from the germline V gene (reference sequence). V lost 6 bases, J lost 7 bases, and 9 bases lay in between. The chain's CDR3 is CASSEDGGELFF. The CDR3 coding sequence is TGTGCCAGTAGCGAGGACGGCGGGGAGCTGTTTTTT. The variable domain in full, with the rest retrieved from reference TRBV19 and TRBJ2-2, is DGGITQSPKYLFRKEGQNVTLSCEQNLNHDAMYWYRQDPGQGLRLIYYSQIVNDFQKGDIAEGYSVSREKKESFPLTVTSAQKNPTAFYLCASSEDGGELFFGEGSRLTVL.

Notes on this clonotype: A much larger clone sits a single nucleotide away, making a read error possible. As the CDR3 is not closed by the conserved phenylalanine or tryptophan, this likely results from a read error. CDR3 sequence reads: CASSLAPTGNQETQYV. The CDR3 coding sequence is TGCGCCAGCAGCTTGGCCCCAACAGGAAACCAAGAGACCCAGTACGTC. V and J are TRBV5-1 and TRBJ2-5, with D possibly being TRBD1 (5 bases). The CDR3 has 16 residues. Trimming took 0 bases from V and 0 from J, leaving 12 bases between them. Germline V lookup: CDR1 SGHRS, CDR2 YFSETQ.

This clonotype was seen many times. This rearrangement joins TRBV6-4 to TRBJ2-1, with D unresolved. The CDR3 length is 15 residues. Germline V gene data show CDR1 as MRHNA and CDR2 as SNTAGT. The V end lost 2 bases, the J end lost 6 bases, and 14 bases lay between the germline ends. CDR3 sequence reads: CASSDLGSSPNEQFF. CDR3 sequence (DNA): TGTGCCAGCAGTGACCTGGGTTCCTCCCCCAATGAGCAGTTCTTC.

The chain uses TRBV19 and TRBJ1-5, with TRBD1 matching 11 bases. The V gene's germline CDR1 is LNHDA and CDR2 SQIVND (reference sequence). The V gene end was trimmed by 10 bases and the J gene end by 4 bases; junction bases not matched to a gene: 3. The CDR3 runs 13 residues. The CDR3 spells CATGTGGNQPQHF. In nucleotides, the CDR3 is TGTGCCACGGGGACAGGGGGGAATCAGCCCCAGCATTTT.